The 26 T cell receptor beta chains below come from one sample, sequenced in a study of technical replicates of blood from a few donors. Sequenced by immunoSEQ multiplex PCR; TCRdb stores in-frame clones only, minus some. Altogether tens of thousands of clones are present, 85% to 95% being singletons, with the ten largest covering 0.41%. Sample: T cells isolated from PBMCs. These receptors came from a human donor in good health.

The rearrangement uses TRBV30 and TRBJ1-1, with D possibly TRBD1 on 5 matching bases. Trimming removed 7 bases from V and 0 bases from J, with 15 bases in between. CDR3 size: 14 residues. CDR1 and CDR2 (germline): GTSNPN, SVGIG (reference sequence). In nucleotides, the CDR3 is TGTGCCTCCCGATACACAGGATTGAACACTGAAGCTTTCTTT. It specifies CASRYTGLNTEAFF.

The chain couples TRBV9 to TRBJ2-7; TRBD2 is a possible D gene (11 bases). Germline V gives CDR1 SGDLS, CDR2 YYNGEE. The CDR3 has 18 residues. V was cut by 4 bases and J by 3 bases, with 26 bases left in between. In nucleotides, the CDR3 is TGTGCCAGCAGCCCTGGACAGGGGGGTAGCGGGAGGGTCTACGAGCAGTACTTC. It is translated as CASSPGQGGSGRVYEQYF.

The rearrangement uses TRBV19 and TRBJ2-5; 7 bases fit TRBD1. CDR3 size: 12 residues. The V gene end was trimmed by 4 bases and the J gene end by 4 bases; junction bases not matched to a gene: 0. Germline loops: CDR1 LNHDA, CDR2 SQIVND (reference sequence). The CDR3 is CASSTGGETQYF. CDR3 coding DNA: TGTGCCAGTAGTACAGGGGGAGAGACCCAGTACTTC. Complete variable domain (other parts from reference TRBV19 and TRBJ2-5): DGGITQSPKYLFRKEGQNVTLSCEQNLNHDAMYWYRQDPGQGLRLIYYSQIVNDFQKGDIAEGYSVSREKKESFPLTVTSAQKNPTAFYLCASSTGGETQYFGPGTRLLVL.

The chain carries TRBV28 and TRBJ1-2; D not resolved. V gave up 2 bases and J gave up 0 bases, with 4 bases separating them. The CDR3 loop spans 13 amino acids. Germline CDR1 MDHEN, CDR2 SYDVKM. The CDR3 DNA reads TGTGCCAGCAGTTTACCAACTAACTATGGCTACACCTTC. Translated, it gives CASSLPTNYGYTF.

This sequence joins TRBV10-3 and TRBJ1-1; 10 nucleotides agree with TRBD1. CDR3 length: 13 amino acids. CDR1 is ENHRY, CDR2 SYGVKD, per germline. The J segment lost 5 bases and the V segment lost 11 bases, leaving 8 bases of the junction unmatched. CDR3 amino acids: CASLRDRGTEAFF. For the CDR3, the DNA is TGTGCCTCGCTCCGGGACAGGGGTACTGAAGCTTTCTTT.

The V call is TRBV5-8, the J call TRBJ1-1, with 9 bases lining up with TRBD1. Germline V gene lookup returns CDR1 SGHTS and CDR2 YDEGEE. V lost 5 bases, J lost 0 bases, and 14 bases stayed unmatched. This CDR3 region has 18 residues. For the CDR3, the DNA is TGTGCCAGCAGAGCCAATAACAGGGGGCCGGCAATGAACACTGAAGCTTTCTTT. It codes for CASRANNRGPAMNTEAFF.

This chain uses TRBV5-1 with TRBJ2-1; 7 bases fit TRBD2. Trimming cost V 0 bases and J 4 bases; bases outside gene matches: 10. The CDR3 is made up of 17 amino acids. Germline-derived CDR1 and CDR2 are SGHRS and YFSETQ. This CDR3 reads CASSLALAGEGYNEQFF. The CDR3 nucleotides read TGCGCCAGCAGCTTGGCCTTGGCGGGAGAGGGGTACAATGAGCAGTTCTTC.

The rearrangement joins TRBV6-5 to TRBJ1-5, with 7 positions matching TRBD1. This CDR3 spans 15 amino acids. V shed 10 bases and J 2 bases; nucleotides not matched to a gene: 11. The germline CDR1 and CDR2 sequences are MNHEY and SVGAGI. CDR3 protein: CATKASDRGNQPQHF. The CDR3 nucleotides are TGTGCCACCAAGGCATCAGACAGGGGCAATCAGCCCCAGCATTTT.

The gene calls are TRBV19 and TRBJ1-5; 9 positions agree with TRBD1. CDR3 length: 15 residues. Germline V gene lookup returns CDR1 LNHDA and CDR2 SQIVND (reference sequence). Germline trimming cut 9 bases from V and 4 bases from J; bases unmatched to any gene: 10. The CDR3 loop reads CASLRTGDGNQPQHF. CDR3 DNA sequence: TGTGCCAGCCTACGGACAGGGGATGGGAATCAGCCCCAGCATTTT.

This chain links TRBV6-6 with TRBJ2-7; 8 nucleotides agree with TRBD2. CDR1 MNHNY and CDR2 SVGAGI come from the germline V gene (reference sequence). The CDR3 is 14 amino acids. With V trimmed by 0 bases and J by 4 bases, 2 bases remained unmatched. CDR3 sequence reads: CASSYSSGGYEQYF. Written as DNA, the CDR3 is TGTGCCAGCAGTTACTCTTCGGGAGGGTACGAGCAGTACTTC.

This chain uses TRBV14 with TRBJ2-5; 9 bases map to TRBD2. Germline trimming cut 3 bases from V and 5 bases from J; bases unmatched to any gene: 10. From germline, CDR1 is SGHDN and CDR2 FVKESK. The CDR3 is 16 amino acids. This chain's CDR3 is CASSHPKGTSRETQYF. CDR3 nucleotides: TGTGCCAGCAGCCACCCAAAGGGGACTAGCAGGGAGACCCAGTACTTC.

The rearrangement links TRBV15 to TRBJ2-2; maybe TRBD2 (5 bases). The germline V gene has CDR1 LNHNV and CDR2 YYDKDF (reference sequence). The CDR3 contains 14 residues. Trimming shortened V by 0 bases and J by 8 bases, and 10 bases separated the two germline ends. The DNA for the CDR3 is TGTGCCACCAGCAGAGATAACCCGGGGGGGGAGCTGTTTTTT. Translated: CATSRDNPGGELFF.

The V gene is TRBV5-4, the J gene TRBJ1-4; TRBD1 is a possible D gene (6 bases). V shed 2 bases and J shed 6 bases, with 14 bases lying between them. This CDR3 spans 15 amino acids. Germline lookup yields CDR1 SGHNT and CDR2 YYREEE (reference sequence). This chain's CDR3 is CASSFESGVDEKLFF. The CDR3 coding sequence is TGTGCCAGCAGCTTTGAGTCAGGGGTAGATGAAAAACTGTTTTTT.

The chain has TRBV10-3 and TRBJ2-3; 8 bases fit TRBD2. This CDR3 comprises 18 residues. CDR1 is ENHRY, CDR2 SYGVKD, per germline. After removal of 3 bases from V and 0 bases from J, the junction contained 11 bases not matched to a gene. The chain's CDR3 is CAISDLGLAGTSTDTQYF. The CDR3, as DNA: TGTGCCATCAGTGACTTGGGTCTAGCGGGCACTAGCACAGATACGCAGTATTTT.

The chain combines TRBV13 with TRBJ2-1; TRBD2 aligns across 14 bases. The CDR3 has 18 amino acids. The V segment lost 4 bases and the J segment 7 bases; nucleotides outside the gene matches: 12. Germline V CDR1 and CDR2: PRHDT, FYEKMQ (reference sequence). The CDR3: CASSSGTSGSPSGNEQFF. The DNA of the CDR3 is TGTGCCAGCAGCTCCGGGACTAGCGGGAGTCCGAGTGGGAATGAGCAGTTCTTC.

J is TRBJ2-7 and V is TRBV10-3, with 12 bases matching TRBD2. Germline CDR1 is ENHRY and CDR2 is SYGVKD. The V segment lost 1 base and the J segment 0 bases; nucleotides outside the gene matches: 1. CDR3 size: 16 residues. CDR3 sequence (DNA): TGTGCCATCAGTGAGTTGACTAGCGGGAGCTCCTACGAGCAGTACTTC. This sequence encodes CAISELTSGSSYEQYF.

The chain employs TRBV29-1 and TRBJ2-7, with TRBD2 matching over 8 bases. Germline assignment: CDR1 SQVTM and CDR2 ANQGSEA. There are 14 residues in the CDR3. With V trimmed by 3 bases and J by 6 bases, 10 bases remained unmatched. Here the CDR3 DNA reads TGCAGCGTTGAGGCTGTTTTTACTAGCGGCGAGCAGTACTTC. Translation: CSVEAVFTSGEQYF.

The V gene is TRBV9, the J gene TRBJ2-1; TRBD2 matches 7 bases. CDR3 length: 15 residues. Germline V lookup: CDR1 SGDLS, CDR2 YYNGEE. V dropped 0 bases and J dropped 7; count of bases not matched to a gene: 7. The CDR3 protein is CASSVESGGANEQFF. The CDR3 bases are TGTGCCAGCAGCGTAGAGTCGGGAGGCGCGAATGAGCAGTTCTTC.

V and J are TRBV6-1 and TRBJ2-5; D unresolved. The germline gives CDR1 MNHNS, CDR2 SASEGT. CDR3 length: 12 residues. V lost 8 bases and J 2 bases, leaving 9 bases between the germline ends. The CDR3 sequence is CASDRGQETQYF. DNA for the CDR3: TGTGCCAGCGACCGCGGTCAAGAGACCCAGTACTTC.

This clone was seen more than once but under ten times. The V and J genes are TRBV7-9 and TRBJ1-1; no definite D call. The CDR3 totals 12 residues. CDR1 is SEHNR, CDR2 FQNEAQ, per germline (reference sequence). The V gene lost 5 bases and the J gene lost 1 base, with 5 bases spanning the gap. The CDR3: CASSQKNTEAFF. The CDR3 region has the DNA TGTGCCAGCAGCCAGAAGAACACTGAAGCTTTCTTT.

V is TRBV4-2 and J is TRBJ2-2; D gene unclear. V was pared by 4 bases and J by 1 base, with 7 bases between. Germline V CDR1 and CDR2: LGHNA, YNFKEQ. The CDR3 runs 14 residues. The CDR3 loop reads CASSRIENTGELFF. For the CDR3, the DNA is TGTGCCAGCAGCCGAATAGAGAACACCGGGGAGCTGTTTTTT.

The chain employs TRBV5-6 and TRBJ2-1; tentative D call: TRBD2 (6 bases). The germline V gene has CDR1 SGHDT and CDR2 YYEEEE. The CDR3 spans 12 residues. V was pared by 4 bases and J by 9 bases, with 11 bases between. The DNA of the CDR3 is TGTGCCAGCAGCATGGGACTTCTTGAGCAGTTCTTC. Protein product: CASSMGLLEQFF.

The rearrangement uses TRBV2 and TRBJ2-5; 7 bases are a match to TRBD2. Germline loops: CDR1 SNHLY, CDR2 FYNNEI. The CDR3 is 15 amino acids. Trimming at V came to 1 base and at J to 0 bases, leaving 2 bases not matched to a gene. The CDR3 sequence is CASSEGGGYQETQYF. The CDR3 DNA follows: TGTGCCAGCAGTGAAGGGGGAGGGTACCAAGAGACCCAGTACTTC.

V is TRBV27 and J is TRBJ1-1; D gene unclear. CDR3 length: 14 residues. Germline CDR1 is MNHEY and CDR2 is SMNVEV (reference sequence). V lost 4 bases, J lost 0 bases, and 9 bases lay in between. The CDR3 DNA follows: TGTGCCAGCAGTTCCACAGCCCTGAACACTGAAGCTTTCTTT. Translated: CASSSTALNTEAFF.

The chain is built from TRBV5-4 and TRBJ2-3; a weak D match, TRBD2 (6 bases). CDR1 and CDR2 from the germline V gene are SGHNT and YYREEE (reference sequence). The CDR3 extends over 11 amino acids. With 4 bases removed from V and 6 bases from J, the gap between germline ends came to 6 bases. The CDR3: CASSSGDTQYF. CDR3 nucleotide sequence: TGTGCCAGCAGCAGCGGGGATACGCAGTATTTT. Filled out from reference TRBV5-4 and TRBJ2-3, the complete variable domain reads ETGVTQSPTHLIKTRGQQVTLRCSSQSGHNTVSWYQQALGQGPQFIFQYYREEENGRGNFPPRFSGLQFPNYSSELNVNALELDDSALYLCASSSGDTQYFGPGTRLTVL.

The chain has TRBV6-5 and TRBJ2-1; 11 nucleotides agree with TRBD2. The V gene's germline CDR1 is MNHEY and CDR2 SVGAGI. Trimming cost V 6 bases and J 8 bases; bases outside gene matches: 9. The CDR3 has 15 residues. CDR3 sequence (DNA): TGTGCCAGCAGGCGTACTAGCGGGAGTTATCATGAGCAGTTCTTC. It codes for CASRRTSGSYHEQFF.